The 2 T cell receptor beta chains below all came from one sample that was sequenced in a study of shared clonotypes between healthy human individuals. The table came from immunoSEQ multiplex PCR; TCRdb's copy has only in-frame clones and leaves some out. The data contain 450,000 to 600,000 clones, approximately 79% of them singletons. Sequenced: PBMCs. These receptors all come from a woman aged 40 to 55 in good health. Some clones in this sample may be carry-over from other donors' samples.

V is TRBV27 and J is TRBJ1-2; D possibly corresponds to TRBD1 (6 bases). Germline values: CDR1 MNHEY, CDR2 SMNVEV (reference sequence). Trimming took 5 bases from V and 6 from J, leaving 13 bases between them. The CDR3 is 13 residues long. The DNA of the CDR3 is TGTGCCAGCAGTACTCAGGGGCGGGATGGCTACACCTTC. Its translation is CASSTQGRDGYTF.

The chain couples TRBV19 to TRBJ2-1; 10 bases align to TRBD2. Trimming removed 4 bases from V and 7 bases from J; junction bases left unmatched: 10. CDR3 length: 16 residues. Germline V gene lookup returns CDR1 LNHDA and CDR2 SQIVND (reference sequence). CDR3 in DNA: TGTGCCAGTAGTACCGTACTAGCGGGGCTGAGGAATGAGCAGTTCTTC. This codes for CASSTVLAGLRNEQFF.